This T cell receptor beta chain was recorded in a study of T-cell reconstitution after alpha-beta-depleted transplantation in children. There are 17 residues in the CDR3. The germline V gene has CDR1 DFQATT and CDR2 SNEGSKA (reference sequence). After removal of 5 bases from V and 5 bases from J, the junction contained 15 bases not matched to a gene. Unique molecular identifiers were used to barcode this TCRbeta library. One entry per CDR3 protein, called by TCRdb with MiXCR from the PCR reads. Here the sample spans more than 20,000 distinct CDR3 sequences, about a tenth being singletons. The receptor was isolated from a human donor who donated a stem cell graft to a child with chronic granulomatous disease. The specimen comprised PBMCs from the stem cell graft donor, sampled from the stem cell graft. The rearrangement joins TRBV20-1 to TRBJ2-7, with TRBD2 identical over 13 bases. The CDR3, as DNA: TGCAGTGCTGGTCCTAGAACTAGCGGGGGGGCCAAGGACGAGCAGTACTTC. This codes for CSAGPRTSGGAKDEQYF.